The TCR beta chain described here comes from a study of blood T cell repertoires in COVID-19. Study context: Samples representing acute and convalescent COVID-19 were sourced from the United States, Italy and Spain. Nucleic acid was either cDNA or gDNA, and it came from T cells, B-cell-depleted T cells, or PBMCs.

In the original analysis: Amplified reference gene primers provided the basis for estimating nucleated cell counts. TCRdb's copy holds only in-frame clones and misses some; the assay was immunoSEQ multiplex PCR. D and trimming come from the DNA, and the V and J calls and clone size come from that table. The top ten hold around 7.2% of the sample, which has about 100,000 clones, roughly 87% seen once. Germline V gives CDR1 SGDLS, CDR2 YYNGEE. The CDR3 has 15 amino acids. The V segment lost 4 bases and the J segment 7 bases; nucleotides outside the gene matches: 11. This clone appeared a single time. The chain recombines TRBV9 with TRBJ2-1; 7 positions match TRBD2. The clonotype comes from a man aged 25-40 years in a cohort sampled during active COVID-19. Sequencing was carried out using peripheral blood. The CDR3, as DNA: TGTGCCAGCAGCCCACCGGGACTAAGCCTTAATGAGCAGTTCTTC. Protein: CASSPPGLSLNEQFF. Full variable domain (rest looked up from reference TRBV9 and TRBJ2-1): DSGVTQTPKHLITATGQRVTLRCSPRSGDLSVYWYQQSLDQGLQFLIQYYNGEERAKGNILERFSAQQFPDLHSELNLSSLELGDSALYFCASSPPGLSLNEQFFGPGTRLTVL.